This T cell receptor beta chain originates from a study of shared clonotypes between healthy human individuals. General study results and limits: The study's rarefaction showed incomplete sorted-subset sequencing despite large depth. All-four-donor shared clonotypes had higher generation probabilities than non-shared clonotypes did. Naive subsets usually exceeded memory subsets in estimated richness.

The naive CD8 fraction comprised CD45RO-negative cells positively selected for CCR7 and excluded terminally differentiated effector memory CD45RA+ cells. The donor population consisted of healthy HIV-negative adults with no recent acute infections or vaccinations. For this clone: The target antigen is unknown.

The repertoire was sequenced with immunoSEQ multiplex PCR; TCRdb's copy has only in-frame clones and lacks some. The table has 560,000 or so clones, around 96% seen once. Sequenced input: naive CD8+ T cells sorted from blood. The TCR comes from a woman in her 30s in good health.

The DNA for the CDR3 is TGTGCCAGCTCACATGTTGATAACCACCCCTACGAGCAGTACTTC. It codes for CASSHVDNHPYEQYF. The rearrangement joins TRBV18 to TRBJ2-7; D remains ambiguous. Between the trimmed V and J ends, which lost 4 bases and 2 bases, there was a span of 15 bases. The CDR3 loop spans 15 amino acids. Germline values: CDR1 KGHSH, CDR2 LQKENI.